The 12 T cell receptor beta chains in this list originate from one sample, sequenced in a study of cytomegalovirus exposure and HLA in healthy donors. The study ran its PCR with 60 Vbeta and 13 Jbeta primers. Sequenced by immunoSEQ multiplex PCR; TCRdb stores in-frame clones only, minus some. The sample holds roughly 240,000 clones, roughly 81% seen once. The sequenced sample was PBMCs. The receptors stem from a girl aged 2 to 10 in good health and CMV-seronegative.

The chain's CDR3 is CASSLRQGGPYEQYF. Written as DNA, the CDR3 is TGTGCCAGCAGCTTACGCCAGGGGGGACCCTACGAGCAGTACTTC. The chain links TRBV7-3 to TRBJ2-7; D is perhaps TRBD1 (7 bases). Trimming shortened V by 2 bases and J by 2 bases, and 13 bases separated the two germline ends. The length of the CDR3 is 15 residues. CDR1 is SGHTA, CDR2 FQGTGA, per germline.

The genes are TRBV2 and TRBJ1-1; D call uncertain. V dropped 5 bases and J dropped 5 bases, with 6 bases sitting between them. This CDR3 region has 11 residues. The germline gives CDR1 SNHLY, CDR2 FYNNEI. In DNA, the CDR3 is TGTGCCAGCAGTTCGCGGACTGAAGCTTTCTTT. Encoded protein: CASSSRTEAFF.

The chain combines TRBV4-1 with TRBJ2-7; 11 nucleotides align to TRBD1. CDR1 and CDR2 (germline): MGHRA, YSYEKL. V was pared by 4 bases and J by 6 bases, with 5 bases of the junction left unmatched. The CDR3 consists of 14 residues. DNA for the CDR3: TGCGCCAGCAGCCTGGACAGGGGGCAGGGCGAGCAGTACTTC. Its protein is CASSLDRGQGEQYF.

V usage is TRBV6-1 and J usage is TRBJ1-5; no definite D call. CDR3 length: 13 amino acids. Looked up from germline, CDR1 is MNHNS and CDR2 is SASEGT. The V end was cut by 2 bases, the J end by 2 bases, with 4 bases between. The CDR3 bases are TGTGCCAGCAGTGAACAGGGCAATCAGCCCCAGCATTTT. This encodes CASSEQGNQPQHF.

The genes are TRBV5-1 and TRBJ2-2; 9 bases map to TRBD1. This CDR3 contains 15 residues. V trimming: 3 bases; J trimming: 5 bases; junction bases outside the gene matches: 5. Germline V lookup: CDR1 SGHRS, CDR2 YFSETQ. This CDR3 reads CASSSGQGGTGELFF. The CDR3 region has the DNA TGCGCCAGCAGCTCGGGACAGGGTGGGACCGGGGAGCTGTTTTTT.

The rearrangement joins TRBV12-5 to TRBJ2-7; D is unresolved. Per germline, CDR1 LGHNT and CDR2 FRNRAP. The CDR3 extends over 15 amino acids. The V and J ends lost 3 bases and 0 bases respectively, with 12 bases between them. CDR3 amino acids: CASGFVRWSSYEQYF. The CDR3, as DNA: TGTGCTAGTGGTTTCGTTAGGTGGAGCTCCTACGAGCAGTACTTC. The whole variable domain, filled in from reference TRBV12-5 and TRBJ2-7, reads DARVTQTPRHKVTEMGQEVTMRCQPILGHNTVFWYRQTMMQGLELLAYFRNRAPLDDSGMPKDRFSAEMPDATLATLKIQPSEPRDSAVYFCASGFVRWSSYEQYFGPGTRLTVT.

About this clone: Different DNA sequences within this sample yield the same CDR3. CDR3 DNA: TGCGCCAGCAGCCTTTACACAGATACGCAGTATTTT. Amino acids: CASSLYTDTQYF. The rearrangement links TRBV5-1 to TRBJ2-3; D is unresolved. V was trimmed by 4 bases and J by 2 bases, leaving 5 bases between them. The germline V gene encodes CDR1 SGHRS and CDR2 YFSETQ. This CDR3 comprises 12 residues.

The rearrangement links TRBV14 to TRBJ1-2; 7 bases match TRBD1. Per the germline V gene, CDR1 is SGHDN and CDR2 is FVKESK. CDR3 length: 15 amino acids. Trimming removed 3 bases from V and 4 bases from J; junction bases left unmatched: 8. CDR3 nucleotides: TGTGCCAGCAGCCAGCGACAGGGCCCAAGCTATGGCTACACCTTC. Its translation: CASSQRQGPSYGYTF.

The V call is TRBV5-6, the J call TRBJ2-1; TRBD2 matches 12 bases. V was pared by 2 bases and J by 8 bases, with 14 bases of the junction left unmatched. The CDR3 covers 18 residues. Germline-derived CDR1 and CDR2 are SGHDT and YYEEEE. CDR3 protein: CASSFVWTSGKGPDEQFF. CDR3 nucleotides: TGTGCCAGCAGCTTTGTATGGACTAGCGGGAAGGGGCCGGATGAGCAGTTCTTC.

The CDR3 sequence is CASSPRGGYGYTF. The CDR3 bases are TGTGCCAGCTCACCACGCGGAGGGTATGGCTACACCTTC. V gene TRBV18 combines with J gene TRBJ1-2; D gene ambiguous. The V gene's germline CDR1 is KGHSH and CDR2 LQKENI. This CDR3 comprises 13 residues. V shed 1 base and J shed 5 bases, with 8 bases lying between them.

The CDR3: CASSLGTSGSRRSEQFF. The CDR3 DNA sequence: TGTGCCAGCAGCTTGGGGACTAGCGGGAGTCGTCGAAGTGAGCAGTTCTTC. The chain couples TRBV7-2 to TRBJ2-1; 14 bases line up with TRBD2. The junction had 10 bases not matched to a gene; V was cut back by 3 bases and J by 9 bases. CDR3 length: 17 residues. Germline-derived CDR1 and CDR2 are SGHTA and FQGNSA.

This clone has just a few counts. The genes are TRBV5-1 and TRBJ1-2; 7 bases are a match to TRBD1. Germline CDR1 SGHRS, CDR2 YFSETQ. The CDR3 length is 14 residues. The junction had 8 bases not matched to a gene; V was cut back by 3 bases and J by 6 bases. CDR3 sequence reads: CASSSTGSRNGYTF. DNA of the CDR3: TGCGCCAGCAGCTCGACAGGGTCGAGGAATGGCTACACCTTC.